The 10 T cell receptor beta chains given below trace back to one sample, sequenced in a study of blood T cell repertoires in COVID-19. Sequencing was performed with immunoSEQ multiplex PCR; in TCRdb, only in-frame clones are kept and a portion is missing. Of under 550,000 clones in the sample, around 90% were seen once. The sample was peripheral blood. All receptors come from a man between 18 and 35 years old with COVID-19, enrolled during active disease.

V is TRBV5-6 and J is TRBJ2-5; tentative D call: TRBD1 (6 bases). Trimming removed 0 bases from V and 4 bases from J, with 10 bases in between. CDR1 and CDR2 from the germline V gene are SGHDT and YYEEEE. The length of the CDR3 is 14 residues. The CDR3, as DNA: TGTGCCAGCAGCTTGGGGCGCAGGGGAGAGACCCAGTACTTC. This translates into CASSLGRRGETQYF.

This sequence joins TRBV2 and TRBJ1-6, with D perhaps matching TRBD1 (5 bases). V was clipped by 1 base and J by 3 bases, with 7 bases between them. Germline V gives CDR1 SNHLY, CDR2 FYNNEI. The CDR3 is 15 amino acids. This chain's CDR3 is CASSEVDSYNSPLHF. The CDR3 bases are TGTGCCAGCAGTGAAGTTGACAGCTATAATTCACCCCTCCACTTT.

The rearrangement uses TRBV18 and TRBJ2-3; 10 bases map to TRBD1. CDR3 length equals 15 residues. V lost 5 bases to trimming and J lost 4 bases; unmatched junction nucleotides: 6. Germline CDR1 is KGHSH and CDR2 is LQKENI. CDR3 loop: CASSTAGQGADTQYF. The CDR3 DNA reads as TGTGCCAGCTCAACCGCAGGACAGGGGGCAGATACGCAGTATTTT. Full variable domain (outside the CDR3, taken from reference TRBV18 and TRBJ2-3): NAGVMQNPRHLVRRRGQEARLRCSPMKGHSHVYWYRQLPEEGLKFMVYLQKENIIDESGMPKERFSAEFPKEGPSILRIQQVVRGDSAAYFCASSTAGQGADTQYFGPGTRLTVL.

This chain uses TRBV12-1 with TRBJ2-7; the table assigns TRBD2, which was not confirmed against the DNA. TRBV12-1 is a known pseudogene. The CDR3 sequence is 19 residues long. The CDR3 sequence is CASSNSTSGRSWSSYEQYF. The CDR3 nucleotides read TGTGCCAGCAGCAACTCGACTAGCGGGAGGTCTTGGAGCTCCTACGAGCAGTACTTC.

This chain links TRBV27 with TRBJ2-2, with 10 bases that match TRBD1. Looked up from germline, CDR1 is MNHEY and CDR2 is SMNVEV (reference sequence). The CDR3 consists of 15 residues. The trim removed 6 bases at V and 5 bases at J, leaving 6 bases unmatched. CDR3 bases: TGTGCCAGCAGCCCCCGGACAGGGGGAACCGGGGAGCTGTTTTTT. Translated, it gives CASSPRTGGTGELFF.

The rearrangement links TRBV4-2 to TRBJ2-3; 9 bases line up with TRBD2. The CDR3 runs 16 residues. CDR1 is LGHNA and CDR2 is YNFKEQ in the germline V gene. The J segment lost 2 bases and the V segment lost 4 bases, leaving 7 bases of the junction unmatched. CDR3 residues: CASSLRRGGSTDTQYF. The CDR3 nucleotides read TGTGCCAGCAGCCTTCGGCGGGGGGGTTCCACAGATACGCAGTATTTT.

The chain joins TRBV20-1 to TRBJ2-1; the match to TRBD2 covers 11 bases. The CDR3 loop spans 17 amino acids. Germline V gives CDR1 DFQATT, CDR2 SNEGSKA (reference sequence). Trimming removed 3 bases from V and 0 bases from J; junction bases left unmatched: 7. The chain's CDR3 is CSASTLAGGTSYNEQFF. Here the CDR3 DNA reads TGCAGTGCTAGTACCCTAGCGGGGGGAACCTCCTACAATGAGCAGTTCTTC.

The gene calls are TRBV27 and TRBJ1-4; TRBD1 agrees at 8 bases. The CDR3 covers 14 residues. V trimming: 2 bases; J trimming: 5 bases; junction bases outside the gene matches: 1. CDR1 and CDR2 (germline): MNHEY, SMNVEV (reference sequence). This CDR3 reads CASSLNRGNEKLFF. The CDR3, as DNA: TGTGCCAGCAGTTTAAACAGGGGGAATGAAAAACTGTTTTTT.

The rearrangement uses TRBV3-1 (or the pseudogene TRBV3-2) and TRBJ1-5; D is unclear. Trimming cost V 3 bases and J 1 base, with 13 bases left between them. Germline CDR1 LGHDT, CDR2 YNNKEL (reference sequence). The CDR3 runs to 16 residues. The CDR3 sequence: CASSQGHGVSNQPQHF. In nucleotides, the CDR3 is TGTGCCAGCAGCCAGGGCCACGGGGTCAGCAATCAGCCCCAGCATTTT.

The CDR3 is CASIKRGQGEAFF. The CDR3 nucleotides read TGTGCCAGTATCAAGCGCGGACAGGGTGAAGCTTTCTTT. The J gene is TRBJ1-1, the V gene TRBV19, with TRBD1 identical over 8 bases. The V gene end was trimmed by 7 bases and the J gene end by 7 bases; junction bases not matched to a gene: 8. CDR3 length: 13 amino acids. The germline CDR1 and CDR2 sequences are LNHDA and SQIVND (reference sequence).